This TCR beta chain was recovered during a study of CD8 T cells in ankylosing spondylitis. Trimming stripped 3 bases from V and 4 bases from J, with 13 bases between. The CDR3 consists of 15 residues. From germline, CDR1 is LNHDA and CDR2 SQIVND (reference sequence). Quantitative barcoded 5'-RACE was used to prepare TCR beta libraries. TCRdb redid the calling of the 5' RACE reads with MiXCR, one entry per CDR3 protein. The sample carries approximately 150,000 distinct CDR3 sequences, approximately 10% recorded once. This clonotype was counted a few times. J is TRBJ2-1 and V is TRBV19; D possibly corresponds to TRBD2 (6 bases). This TCR was recovered from a female donor with ankylosing spondylitis or in good health (not recorded which). The sample was blood, either unsorted or a sorted T cell fraction (not recorded which). CDR3 nucleotide sequence: TGTGCCAGTAGTATCTGGGGGACTTTATACAATGAGCAGTTCTTC. As protein: CASSIWGTLYNEQFF.